The entry that follows covers one T cell receptor beta chain sequence. Its antigen is not known. The sample comes from a study of early T cells in non-severe SARS-CoV-2 infection. Study-level points and caveats: Lookups in VDJdb leaned toward anti-spike CD8 responses and missed private and CD4 specificities.

One entry per CDR3 protein results from TCRdb running MiXCR on the 5' RACE reads. The sample records over 55,000 distinct CDR3 sequences, about 9.3% being singletons. Unmatched junction bases numbered 7, after V lost 3 bases and J lost 5 bases. CDR3 length: 15 residues. CDR1 is WNHNN and CDR2 is SYGVQD in the germline V gene (reference sequence). Sequencing used whole blood. The rearrangement links TRBV10-1 to TRBJ2-5; 9 bases are a match to TRBD2. The sequence was obtained from an adult who was a healthcare worker with PCR-confirmed SARS-CoV-2 infection or an uninfected control (not recorded which). The CDR3 sequence is CASSDFGLAKETQYF. DNA for the CDR3: TGCGCCAGCAGTGATTTCGGACTAGCGAAGGAGACCCAGTACTTC.